This TCR beta chain was found in a study of identical twins. CDR1 is MNHEY, CDR2 SVGAGI, per germline. The V gene end was trimmed by 8 bases and the J gene end by 8 bases; junction bases not matched to a gene: 15. This CDR3 comprises 15 residues. TCRdb recomputed calls from the 5' RACE reads with MiXCR, one row per CDR3 protein. The table lists about 240,000 distinct CDR3 sequences, 8% to 11% of them singletons. Study-wide results and limits: The authors noted that invariant MAIT and iNKT cells could partly confound zero-insertion analyses.

In this sample, this clonotype turned up many times. Its target is not known. Sample: memory T cells sorted from blood. The chain recombines TRBV6-5 with TRBJ1-2; the match to TRBD1 covers 9 bases. The receptor comes from a man over 45 in good health. The CDR3 nucleotides are TGTGCCAGCGTTCCCGGGACAGGGCTTTTTGGGGGCTACACCTTC. Its translation is CASVPGTGLFGGYTF.